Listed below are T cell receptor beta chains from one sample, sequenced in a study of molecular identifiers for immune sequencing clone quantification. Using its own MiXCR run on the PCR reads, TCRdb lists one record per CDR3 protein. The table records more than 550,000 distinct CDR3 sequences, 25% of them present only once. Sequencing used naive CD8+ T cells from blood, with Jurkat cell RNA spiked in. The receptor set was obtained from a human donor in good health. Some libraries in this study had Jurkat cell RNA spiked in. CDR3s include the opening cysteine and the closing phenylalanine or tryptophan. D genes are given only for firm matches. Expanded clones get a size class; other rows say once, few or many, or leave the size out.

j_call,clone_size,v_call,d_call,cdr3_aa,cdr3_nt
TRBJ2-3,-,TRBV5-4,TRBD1,CASSIGQGWTDTQYF,TGTGCCAGCAGCATAGGACAGGGATGGACAGATACGCAGTATTTT
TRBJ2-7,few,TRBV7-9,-,CASSLGLYFYEQYF,TGTGCCAGCAGCTTAGGACTCTACTTCTACGAGCAGTACTTC
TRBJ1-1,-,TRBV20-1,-,CSARGTLNTEAFF,TGCAGTGCTAGGGGAACCCTGAACACTGAAGCTTTCTTT
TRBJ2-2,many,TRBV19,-,CASSGKTGELFF,TGTGCCAGTAGCGGGAAAACCGGGGAGCTGTTTTTT
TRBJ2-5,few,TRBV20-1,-,CSARDLETQYF,TGCAGTGCTAGAGATCTGGAGACCCAGTACTTC
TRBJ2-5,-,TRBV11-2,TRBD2,CASSLWGGRGSQETQYF,TGTGCCAGCAGCTTATGGGGGGGGAGGGGTTCGCAAGAGACCCAGTACTTC
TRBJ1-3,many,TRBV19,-,CASSILLVDSGNTIYF,TGTGCCAGTAGTATATTGCTGGTGGACTCTGGAAACACCATATATTTT
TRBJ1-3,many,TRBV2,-,CASSGEGTSSGNTIYF,TGTGCCAGCAGTGGAGAGGGAACTAGCTCTGGAAACACCATATATTTT
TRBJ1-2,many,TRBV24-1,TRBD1,CATSDFVGQGDGYTF,TGTGCCACCAGTGATTTCGTCGGACAGGGAGATGGCTACACCTTC
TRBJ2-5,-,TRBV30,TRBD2,CAWRQREGWETQYF,TGTGCCTGGAGACAGCGGGAGGGCTGGGAGACCCAGTACTTC
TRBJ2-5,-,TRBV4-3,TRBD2,CASTKSLAGGQETQYF,TGCGCCAGCACTAAAAGTCTGGCGGGAGGGCAAGAGACCCAGTACTTC
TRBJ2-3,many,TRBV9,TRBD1,CASSVGTAPRTDTQYF,TGTGCCAGCAGCGTCGGGACAGCACCGCGCACAGATACGCAGTATTTT
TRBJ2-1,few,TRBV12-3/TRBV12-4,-,CASSLAGPGLSEQFF,TGTGCCAGCAGTTTAGCGGGACCTGGTCTAAGTGAGCAGTTCTTC
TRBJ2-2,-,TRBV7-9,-,CASSSRPGSSGGELFF,TGTGCCAGCAGCTCCCGCCCCGGGAGTTCGGGCGGGGAGCTGTTTTTT
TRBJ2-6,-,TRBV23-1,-,CAKRGSWANVLTF,TGCGCCAAAAGGGGTTCCTGGGCCAACGTCCTGACTTTC
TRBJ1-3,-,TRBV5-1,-,CASSSLDKTSGNTIYF,TGCGCCAGCAGCAGCCTGGACAAAACCTCTGGAAACACCATATATTTT
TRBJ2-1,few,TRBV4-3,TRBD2,CASSKDVSGNYEQFF,TGCGCCAGCAGCAAAGACGTTAGCGGGAACTATGAGCAGTTCTTC
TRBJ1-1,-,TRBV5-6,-,CASSFRGGTGAFF,TGTGCCAGCAGCTTCAGGGGTGGGACTGGAGCTTTCTTT
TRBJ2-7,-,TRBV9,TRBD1,CASSPAGTGIHEQCF,TGTGCCAGCAGCCCCGCCGGGACAGGGATCCACGAGCAGTGCTTC
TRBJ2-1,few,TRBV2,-,CASRKDGSSYNEQFF,TGTGCCAGCAGGAAGGACGGTAGCTCCTACAATGAGCAGTTCTTC
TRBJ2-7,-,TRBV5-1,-,CASSSVQASYEQYF,TGCGCCAGCAGCTCTGTACAGGCTTCCTACGAGCAGTACTTC
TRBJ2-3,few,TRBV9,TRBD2,CASSVWGGSTDTQYF,TGTGCCAGCAGCGTATGGGGGGGGAGCACAGATACGCAGTATTTT
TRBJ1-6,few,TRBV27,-,CASSFDSNSPLHF,TGTGCCAGCAGCTTCGACAGTAATTCACCCCTCCACTTT
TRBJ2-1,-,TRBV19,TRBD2,CASSIVSREYLFF,TGTGCCAGTAGTATAGTATCGCGGGAGTACCTGTTCTTC
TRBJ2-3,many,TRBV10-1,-,CASSESLLTDTQYF,TGCGCCAGCAGTGAGTCGCTCCTTACGGATACGCAGTATTTT
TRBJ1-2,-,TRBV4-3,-,CASSGWTATSDGYTF,TGCGCCAGCAGCGGATGGACAGCAACGTCCGATGGCTACACCTTC
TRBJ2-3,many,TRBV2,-,CASRGRGRTDTQYF,TGTGCCAGCAGAGGTAGAGGCCGCACAGATACGCAGTATTTT
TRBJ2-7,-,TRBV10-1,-,CASMEERTCEQYF,TGCGCCAGCATGGAGGAGCGTACGTGCGAGCAGTACTTC
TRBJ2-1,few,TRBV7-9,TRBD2,CASSLAPYPRDYFTSSYNEQFF,TGTGCCAGCAGCTTAGCCCCCTACCCCCGGGACTACTTCACGAGCTCCTACAATGAGCAGTTCTTC
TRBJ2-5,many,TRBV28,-,CASSLVLGSGQETQYF,TGTGCCAGCAGTTTAGTCTTAGGGTCGGGACAAGAGACCCAGTACTTC
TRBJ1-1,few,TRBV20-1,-,CSASPWGGVNTEAFF,TGCAGTGCTAGCCCCTGGGGAGGCGTGAACACTGAAGCTTTCTTT
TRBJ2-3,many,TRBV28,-,CASSFTLVGTDTQYF,TGTGCCAGCAGTTTCACTTTGGTCGGCACAGATACGCAGTATTTT
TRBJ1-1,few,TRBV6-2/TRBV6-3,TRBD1,CASSYGGQGSSEAFF,TGTGCCAGCAGTTACGGGGGACAGGGGTCGTCTGAAGCTTTCTTT
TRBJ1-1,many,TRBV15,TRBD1,CATRSSGGTEAFF,TGTGCCACCAGATCCTCAGGGGGCACTGAAGCTTTCTTT
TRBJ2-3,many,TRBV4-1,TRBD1,CASSQLQGGQGSTDTQYF,TGCGCCAGCAGCCAGCTCCAGGGGGGACAGGGGAGCACAGATACGCAGTATTTT
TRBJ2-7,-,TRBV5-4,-,CASSSPWDTSTREQYF,TGTGCCAGCAGCTCTCCCTGGGACACCTCGACGCGGGAGCAGTACTTC
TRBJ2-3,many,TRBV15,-,CATNPGVGALTDTQYF,TGTGCCACCAATCCGGGGGTGGGGGCCCTCACAGATACGCAGTATTTT
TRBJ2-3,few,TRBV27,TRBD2,CASRSGTSGRITDTQYF,TGTGCCAGCAGATCCGGGACTAGCGGACGGATCACAGATACGCAGTATTTT
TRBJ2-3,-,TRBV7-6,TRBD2,CASSLDPLAGSTGTQYF,TGTGCCAGCAGCTTAGATCCCCTAGCGGGATCAACAGGTACGCAGTATTTT
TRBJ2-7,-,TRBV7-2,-,CACSRTTLEYEQYF,TGTGCCTGCAGCCGGACTACCCTCGAATACGAGCAGTACTTC
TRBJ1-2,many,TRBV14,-,CASSQDRLYGYTF,TGTGCCAGCAGCCAAGATAGACTCTATGGCTACACCTTC
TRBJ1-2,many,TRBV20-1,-,CSASRHQNYGYTF,TGCAGTGCTAGTCGACACCAGAACTATGGCTACACCTTC
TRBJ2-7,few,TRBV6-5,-,CASNGGREQYF,TGTGCCAGCAACGGGGGGCGGGAGCAGTACTTC